This T cell receptor (beta chain) was recorded in a study of cytomegalovirus exposure and HLA in healthy donors. Findings and caveats of the study: Some highly shared sequence variants likely arose as a pipeline artifact. About 90% or about 30% of the time was how often most TCR beta V segments were productive, according to an earlier analysis.

The CDR3 has 15 residues. Germline trimming cut 4 bases from V and 2 bases from J; bases unmatched to any gene: 6. Germline V gene lookup returns CDR1 SGDLS and CDR2 YYNGEE. This PCR relied on a set of 60 Vbeta primers and 13 Jbeta primers. In the authors' methods: It was a later analysis that counted 79 million or so unique TCR beta chains, of which approximately 9.9 million were shared. Profiling relied on immunoSEQ multiplex PCR, and the TCRdb table lists in-frame clones only, not all of them. Clone size and the V and J calls come from that table; the DNA yielded D and trimming. Among about 110,000 clones listed, 76% were seen once. In the case of this clone: Its antigen is not identified.

The TCR comes from a woman aged 45-65 years in good health and CMV-seropositive. Input material: PBMCs. The J gene is TRBJ2-7, the V gene TRBV9; TRBD2 aligns across 10 bases. The CDR3 protein is CASSPGLAATYEQYF. The CDR3 coding sequence is TGTGCCAGCAGCCCAGGACTAGCGGCGACCTACGAGCAGTACTTC.